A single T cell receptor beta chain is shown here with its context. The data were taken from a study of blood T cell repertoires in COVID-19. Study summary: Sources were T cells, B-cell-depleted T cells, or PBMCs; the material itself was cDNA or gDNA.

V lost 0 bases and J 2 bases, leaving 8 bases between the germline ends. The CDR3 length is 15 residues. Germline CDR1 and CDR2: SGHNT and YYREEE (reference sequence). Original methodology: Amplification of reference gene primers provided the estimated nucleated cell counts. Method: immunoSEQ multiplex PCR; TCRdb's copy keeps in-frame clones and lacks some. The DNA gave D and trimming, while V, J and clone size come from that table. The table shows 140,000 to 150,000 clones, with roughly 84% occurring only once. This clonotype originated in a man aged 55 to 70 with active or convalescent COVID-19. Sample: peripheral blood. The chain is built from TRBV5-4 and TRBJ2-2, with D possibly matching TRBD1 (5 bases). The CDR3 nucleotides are TGTGCCAGCAGCTTGGGACAGAAAAACACCGGGGAGCTGTTTTTT. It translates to CASSLGQKNTGELFF.